These 29 T cell receptor beta chains originate from one sample sequenced in a study of T-cell memory formation after mild COVID-19. TCRdb reanalysed the 5' RACE reads using MiXCR and keeps one entry per CDR3 protein. The table lists fewer than 140,000 distinct CDR3 sequences, over 15% of them singletons. The material sequenced was PBMCs or a T cell subset sorted from them (not recorded which). All receptors come from an adult woman who had mild COVID-19 (a few samples of this study predate the infection). Cell type and time point are not known.

This sequence joins TRBV7-9 and TRBJ1-3; 7 nucleotides agree with TRBD1. Trimming took 5 bases from V and 3 from J; bases not matched to a gene: 10. The CDR3 contains 16 residues. Germline V gives CDR1 SEHNR, CDR2 FQNEAQ (reference sequence). The CDR3 sequence is CASSPRGGGFGNTIYF. The CDR3 coding sequence is TGTGCCAGCAGCCCCCGCGGAGGGGGCTTTGGAAACACCATATATTTT.

The chain links TRBV9 to TRBJ1-2; no definite D call. V was shortened by 2 bases and J by 3 bases, with 11 bases between the two germline ends. From germline, CDR1 is SGDLS and CDR2 YYNGEE. The CDR3 contains 14 residues. The chain's CDR3 is CASSVGSADYGYTF. The CDR3 nucleotides are TGTGCCAGCAGCGTTGGCAGCGCGGACTATGGCTACACCTTC. Supplemented by reference TRBV9 and TRBJ1-2, the full variable domain reads DSGVTQTPKHLITATGQRVTLRCSPRSGDLSVYWYQQSLDQGLQFLIQYYNGEERAKGNILERFSAQQFPDLHSELNLSSLELGDSALYFCASSVGSADYGYTFGSGTRLTVV.

The chain has TRBV7-6 and TRBJ2-3; D possibly corresponds to TRBD1 (6 bases). The germline V gene has CDR1 SGHVS and CDR2 FNYEAQ. This CDR3 comprises 16 residues. Between the trimmed V and J ends, which lost 4 bases and 1 base, there was a span of 15 bases. The CDR3 coding sequence is TGTGCCAGCAGCTCCCCGATGGGGGCGGGCACAGATACGCAGTATTTT. It encodes CASSSPMGAGTDTQYF.

The CDR3 DNA sequence: TGTGCCAGCAGCGTAGAGGGGCTTTTGGTAGAGACCCAGTACTTC. Translated, it gives CASSVEGLLVETQYF. The chain employs TRBV9 and TRBJ2-5; the D gene is possibly TRBD1 (5 bases). Trimming shortened V by 0 bases and J by 4 bases, and 13 bases separated the two germline ends. CDR3 length equals 15 residues. Germline V gene data show CDR1 as SGDLS and CDR2 as YYNGEE.

There are a few counts of this clonotype. The gene calls are TRBV12-3 or TRBV12-4 and TRBJ2-2; D gene unclear. CDR3 size: 11 residues. V was pared by 6 bases and J by 5 bases, with 4 bases between. This chain's CDR3 is CASRRTGELFF. The CDR3 nucleotides are TGTGCCAGCAGGCGGACCGGGGAGCTGTTTTTT.

This clonotype showed up just a few times. This rearrangement joins TRBV12-3 or TRBV12-4 to TRBJ1-1; possibly TRBD1 for D (6 bases). V was pared by 1 base and J by 6 bases, with 15 bases between. This CDR3 is built from 15 residues. The CDR3 loop reads CASSLVGHSWAEAFF. CDR3 bases: TGTGCCAGCAGTTTAGTGGGACATTCATGGGCTGAAGCTTTCTTT.

This chain connects TRBV20-1 to TRBJ2-1, with D maybe TRBD2 (6 bases). V lost 6 bases and J 2 bases, leaving 26 bases between the germline ends. Per germline, CDR1 DFQATT and CDR2 SNEGSKA (reference sequence). This CDR3 spans 18 amino acids. Here the CDR3 reads CSALTTEGHPGAYNEQFF. The CDR3 DNA reads TGCAGTGCCCTCACCACGGAGGGCCACCCCGGAGCCTACAATGAGCAGTTCTTC.

The chain couples TRBV27 to TRBJ2-3; 9 nucleotides agree with TRBD2. J gave up 0 bases and V 8 bases, and 6 bases lay outside the gene matches. Germline V gives CDR1 MNHEY, CDR2 SMNVEV (reference sequence). The CDR3 is 15 residues long. The CDR3 DNA reads as TGTGCCAGCGGAATGACTAGCGGTAGCACAGATACGCAGTATTTT. Translation: CASGMTSGSTDTQYF.

This chain links TRBV24-1 with TRBJ1-4; 7 bases align to TRBD1. V was clipped by 8 bases and J by 4 bases; unmatched bases: 3. CDR1 and CDR2 from the germline V gene are KGHDR and SFDVKD. The CDR3 loop spans 13 amino acids. CDR3 DNA: TGTGCCACCACGGGACAGTATAATGAAAAACTGTTTTTT. It yields the protein CATTGQYNEKLFF.

The rearrangement links TRBV28 to TRBJ2-7, with unresolved D. The CDR3 covers 14 residues. Trimming left V 8 bases short and J 5 bases short, with 19 bases between. Looked up from germline, CDR1 is MDHEN and CDR2 is SYDVKM. This CDR3 reads CASWLEDRRDEQYF. CDR3 DNA: TGTGCCAGCTGGCTTGAAGACCGCCGGGACGAGCAGTACTTC. The complete variable domain, with remaining parts taken from reference TRBV28 and TRBJ2-7, reads DVKVTQSSRYLVKRTGEKVFLECVQDMDHENMFWYRQDPGLGLRLIYFSYDVKMKEKGDIPEGYSVSREKKERFSLILESASTNQTSMYLCASWLEDRRDEQYFGPGTRLTVT.

The chain links TRBV7-9 to TRBJ2-1; D is unresolved. The CDR3 covers 12 residues. Trimming took 1 base from V and 9 from J, leaving 7 bases between them. The V gene's germline CDR1 is SEHNR and CDR2 FQNEAQ (reference sequence). The CDR3 nucleotides are TGTGCCAGCAGCTTAGGGGGAAGTGAGCAGTTCTTC. Residues: CASSLGGSEQFF.

This chain joins TRBV4-1 and TRBJ1-1, with a possible D match to TRBD1 (5 bases). Trimming left V 2 bases short and J 4 bases short, with 8 bases between. The germline V gene encodes CDR1 MGHRA and CDR2 YSYEKL. The CDR3 covers 13 residues. CDR3 region: CASSQTGATEAFF. The CDR3 region has the DNA TGCGCCAGCAGCCAAACAGGTGCCACTGAAGCTTTCTTT.

This clonotype was detected a few times. The chain couples TRBV29-1 to TRBJ1-1, with 9 bases aligning to TRBD1. Trimming removed 4 bases from V and 4 bases from J; junction bases left unmatched: 1. Germline CDR1 SQVTM, CDR2 ANQGSEA. CDR3 length: 12 residues. CDR3 in DNA: TGCAGCGTTGGGACAGGGGCCACTGAAGCTTTCTTT. It encodes CSVGTGATEAFF.

This clonotype has more than one count but fewer than ten. As DNA, the CDR3 is TGCGCCAGCAGCCAAGATTCGCTCACGGACTATGGCTACACCTTC. Translation: CASSQDSLTDYGYTF. This chain connects TRBV4-1 to TRBJ1-2, with D hard to call. Between the trimmed V and J ends, which lost 0 bases and 3 bases, there was a span of 11 bases. From germline, CDR1 is MGHRA and CDR2 YSYEKL. The CDR3 runs to 15 residues.

The chain joins TRBV20-1 to TRBJ2-4; 8 nucleotides align to TRBD2. The J segment lost 10 bases and the V segment lost 5 bases, leaving 16 bases of the junction unmatched. The CDR3 extends over 15 amino acids. CDR1 and CDR2 (germline): DFQATT, SNEGSKA (reference sequence). CDR3 DNA sequence: TGCAGTGCTGATGGGGCGGGACTAGTCGGGAAAATTCAGTACTTC. This encodes CSADGAGLVGKIQYF.

Only a few counts were recorded for this clonotype. The chain has TRBV7-9 and TRBJ1-5, with 7 bases that match TRBD1. CDR1 is SEHNR, CDR2 FQNEAQ, per germline (reference sequence). CDR3 length equals 15 residues. With V trimmed by 5 bases and J by 0 bases, 4 bases remained unmatched. The CDR3 is CASSPGTASNQPQHF. The CDR3 nucleotides read TGTGCCAGCAGCCCAGGGACAGCTAGCAATCAGCCCCAGCATTTT.

The J gene is TRBJ2-7, the V gene TRBV6-5; 10 nucleotides line up with TRBD2. The CDR3 covers 17 residues. The germline V gene has CDR1 MNHEY and CDR2 SVGAGI. The V and J ends lost 2 bases and 4 bases, in that order; junction bases with no gene match: 11. The CDR3 spells CASSYGGGLARQYEQYF. The CDR3 nucleotides read TGTGCCAGCAGTTACGGGGGGGGACTAGCGAGACAATACGAGCAGTACTTC.

This clonotype was recorded at least ten times. The chain is built from TRBV7-6 and TRBJ2-1, with TRBD1 matching over 7 bases. Germline assignment: CDR1 SGHVS and CDR2 FNYEAQ. This CDR3 spans 15 amino acids. J gave up 1 base and V 2 bases, and 2 bases lay outside the gene matches. In nucleotides, the CDR3 is TGTGCCAGCAGCTTAAAGGGGGCGTCCTACAATGAGCAGTTCTTC. Its protein is CASSLKGASYNEQFF.

The CDR3, as DNA: TGTGCCAGCAGTTTAGAGCAGGGCGGGGAGCAGTACTTC. Translating gives CASSLEQGGEQYF. This sequence joins TRBV12-3 or TRBV12-4 and TRBJ2-7; D might be TRBD1 or TRBD2, each matching 5 bases. Trimming stripped 1 base from V and 7 bases from J, with 11 bases between. This CDR3 spans 13 amino acids.

In its sample, this clonotype was seen a few times. This chain uses TRBV6-2 or TRBV6-3 with TRBJ2-7; TRBD2 is a possible D gene (6 bases). V lost 3 bases and J 0 bases, leaving 18 bases between the germline ends. Germline CDR1 and CDR2: MNHEY and SVGEGT. The CDR3 sequence is 17 residues long. The CDR3: CASSYSRAGASSYEQYF. CDR3 DNA sequence: TGTGCCAGCAGTTATTCCCGAGCGGGCGCCAGCTCCTACGAGCAGTACTTC.

The V call is TRBV9, the J call TRBJ2-2; TRBD2 might be the D (6 bases). This CDR3 is 17 amino acids long. CDR1 is SGDLS, CDR2 YYNGEE, per germline. V was shortened by 4 bases and J by 4 bases, with 20 bases between the two germline ends. CDR3 loop: CASSHIGGHSATGELFF. DNA for the CDR3: TGTGCCAGCAGCCACATCGGAGGGCACTCCGCCACCGGGGAGCTGTTTTTT.

The chain uses TRBV7-8 and TRBJ1-1, with D possibly matching TRBD1 (6 bases). The germline V and J ends were trimmed by 5 bases and 2 bases, with 15 bases remaining between them. Germline V CDR1 and CDR2: SGHVS, FQNEAQ. CDR3 size: 15 residues. The CDR3 DNA follows: TGTGCCAGCAGCCAATTGGGGGGCTCAAACACTGAAGCTTTCTTT. This encodes CASSQLGGSNTEAFF. Full variable domain (rest looked up from reference TRBV7-8 and TRBJ1-1): GAGVSQSPRYKVAKRGQDVALRCDPISGHVSLFWYQQALGQGPEFLTYFQNEAQLDKSGLPSDRFFAERPEGSVSTLKIQRTQQEDSAVYLCASSQLGGSNTEAFFGQGTRLTVV.

This clonotype showed up many times. The V call is TRBV5-1, the J call TRBJ2-1; D is uncertain. The CDR3 loop spans 16 amino acids. Germline values: CDR1 SGHRS, CDR2 YFSETQ. V was cut by 0 bases and J by 2 bases, with 12 bases left in between. CDR3 amino acids: CASSLAEVLTYNEQFF. As DNA, the CDR3 is TGCGCCAGCAGCTTGGCCGAGGTCTTGACCTACAATGAGCAGTTCTTC.

V is TRBV9 and J is TRBJ2-1; maybe TRBD2 (6 bases). Looked up from germline, CDR1 is SGDLS and CDR2 is YYNGEE. The CDR3 sequence is 14 residues long. V was clipped by 2 bases and J by 2 bases, with 8 bases between them. The CDR3 DNA follows: TGTGCCAGCAGCGTTTCTAGCGCCTACAATGAGCAGTTCTTC. Translation gives CASSVSSAYNEQFF. The variable domain in full, with the rest retrieved from reference TRBV9 and TRBJ2-1, is DSGVTQTPKHLITATGQRVTLRCSPRSGDLSVYWYQQSLDQGLQFLIQYYNGEERAKGNILERFSAQQFPDLHSELNLSSLELGDSALYFCASSVSSAYNEQFFGPGTRLTVL.

J is TRBJ2-5 and V is TRBV19, with 7 bases matching TRBD1. CDR1 and CDR2 (germline): LNHDA, SQIVND (reference sequence). The CDR3 consists of 15 residues. Unmatched junction bases numbered 7, after V lost 4 bases and J lost 2 bases. CDR3 DNA sequence: TGTGCCAGTAGTACCGGGACAGCCTTGCAAGAGACCCAGTACTTC. It is translated as CASSTGTALQETQYF.

The chain carries TRBV7-9 and TRBJ2-5; D possibly uses TRBD1 or TRBD2 (6 bases each). The CDR3 loop spans 16 amino acids. V was shortened by 4 bases and J by 0 bases, with 15 bases between the two germline ends. Germline-derived CDR1 and CDR2 are SEHNR and FQNEAQ (reference sequence). CDR3 DNA sequence: TGTGCCAGCAGCTCTAAGGGGGGCAGCAACCAAGAGACCCAGTACTTC. Encoded protein: CASSSKGGSNQETQYF.

This chain connects TRBV11-2 to TRBJ2-5; D not resolved. The CDR3 is made up of 17 amino acids. V was cut by 1 base and J by 4 bases, with 19 bases left in between. Germline CDR1 SGHAT, CDR2 FQNNGV. CDR3 region: CASSLVVGSLGSETQYF. The CDR3 nucleotides read TGTGCCAGCAGCTTAGTAGTGGGTAGCCTAGGGTCAGAGACCCAGTACTTC.

The chain couples TRBV2 to TRBJ2-1, with D perhaps TRBD2 (6 bases). This CDR3 has 13 amino acids. V gave up 4 bases and J gave up 6 bases, with 10 bases separating them. Germline V lookup: CDR1 SNHLY, CDR2 FYNNEI. The CDR3 loop reads CASSAGTFNEQFF. The CDR3 DNA follows: TGTGCCAGCAGTGCGGGGACTTTCAATGAGCAGTTCTTC.

This clonotype was found a few times. V and J are TRBV27 and TRBJ2-3; possibly TRBD2 for D (6 bases). From germline, CDR1 is MNHEY and CDR2 SMNVEV (reference sequence). This CDR3 comprises 15 residues. V lost 7 bases and J lost 2, with 16 bases in between. The chain's CDR3 is CASTAGLYDTDTQYF. The CDR3 DNA sequence: TGTGCCAGCACCGCGGGACTTTACGACACAGATACGCAGTATTTT.